What follows are 6 T cell receptor beta chains derived from one specimen sequenced in a study of blood T cell repertoires in COVID-19. Repertoires were generated with immunoSEQ multiplex PCR, while TCRdb's copy carries only in-frame clones and drops some. Of more than 350,000 clones listed, 85% to 90% are singletons. The sequencing sample was made of PBMCs or T cells enriched from blood (not recorded which). These TCRs come from a woman between 45 and 65 years old who had recovered from COVID-19.

The count of this clone is one. The J gene is TRBJ2-2, the V gene TRBV27; D not certain. The germline V and J ends were trimmed by 4 bases and 8 bases, with 8 bases remaining between them. Germline V gene data show CDR1 as MNHEY and CDR2 as SMNVEV (reference sequence). The CDR3 totals 12 residues. The CDR3 DNA reads TGTGCCAGCAGTTCCCCCACTGGGGAGCTGTTTTTT. This encodes CASSSPTGELFF.

V and J are TRBV3-1 (or the pseudogene TRBV3-2) and TRBJ2-1; 10 bases line up with TRBD2. The V gene end was trimmed by 0 bases and the J gene end by 5 bases; junction bases not matched to a gene: 10. This CDR3 is built from 18 residues. Germline-derived CDR1 and CDR2 are LGHDT and YNNKEL (reference sequence). The CDR3 DNA reads TGTGCCAGCAGCCAAGATTTGTTTGGGACTAGCGCCAACAATGAGCAGTTCTTC. This codes for CASSQDLFGTSANNEQFF.

The V call is TRBV2, the J call TRBJ2-2, with D hard to call. Trimming removed 6 bases at V and 4 bases at J, with 15 bases between. The CDR3 contains 15 residues. The germline V gene encodes CDR1 SNHLY and CDR2 FYNNEI. For the CDR3, the DNA is TGTGCCAGCAGCGGGTACGGAGAACCCACCGGGGAGCTGTTTTTT. Encoded protein: CASSGYGEPTGELFF.

CDR3 region: CASSVGQGAAGNTIYF. CDR3 DNA: TGTGCCAGCAGTGTCGGACAGGGGGCCGCTGGAAACACCATATATTTT. The chain couples TRBV2 to TRBJ1-3; TRBD1 matches at 11 bases. Germline-derived CDR1 and CDR2 are SNHLY and FYNNEI. The V and J ends lost 4 bases and 2 bases, in that order; junction bases with no gene match: 4. This CDR3 is 16 amino acids long. The whole variable domain, remainder taken from reference TRBV2 and TRBJ1-3, is EPEVTQTPSHQVTQMGQEVILRCVPISNHLYFYWYRQILGQKVEFLVSFYNNEISEKSEIFDDQFSVERPDGSNFTLKIRSTKLEDSAMYFCASSVGQGAAGNTIYFGEGSWLTVV.

In nucleotides, the CDR3 is TGTGCCAGCAGCCAAGTATCATCAGAGGCTGAAGCTTTCTTT. It codes for CASSQVSSEAEAFF. The chain uses TRBV4-2 and TRBJ1-1; D not certain. CDR3 size: 14 residues. The germline V and J ends were trimmed by 1 base and 6 bases, with 12 bases remaining between them. CDR1 LGHNA and CDR2 YNFKEQ come from the germline V gene.

The V call is TRBV6-5, the J call TRBJ2-4, with D possibly being TRBD2 (5 bases). V was cut by 7 bases and J by 6 bases, with 10 bases left in between. Germline assignment: CDR1 MNHEY and CDR2 SVGAGI. CDR3 size: 12 residues. CDR3 in DNA: TGTGCCAGCAAGGACTGGAGAAACATTCAGTACTTC. Its protein product is CASKDWRNIQYF.